Listed here are 9 T cell receptor beta chains from one sample, sequenced in a study of T cells in Graves' hyperthyroidism and ophthalmopathy. RNA transcripts provided the source from which TCR beta CDR3 regions were amplified. The TCR CDR3 was amplified in a first-round RT-PCR using the HTBI primer set. TCRdb ran MiXCR on the multiplex PCR reads and lists one entry per CDR3 protein. Of 300,000 to 500,000 distinct CDR3 sequences listed, roughly an eighth were seen once; the top ten hold around 27%. The sequencing sample was made of blood. The receptors here all came from a man in his forties or fifties with Graves' ophthalmopathy.

This clonotype has just a few counts. The chain couples TRBV12-3 or TRBV12-4 to TRBJ2-7; D ambiguous. The CDR3 spans 13 residues. Trimming removed 3 bases at V and 7 bases at J, with 13 bases between. In DNA, the CDR3 is TGTGCCAGCAGTTTCAGCCGATCCGGGGAGCAGTACTTC. Protein product: CASSFSRSGEQYF.

Ten or more counts support this clonotype. The rearrangement uses TRBV12-3 or TRBV12-4 and TRBJ2-1, with D tentatively TRBD1 or TRBD2 (5 bases each). V was shortened by 5 bases and J by 10 bases, with 9 bases between the two germline ends. This CDR3 region has 11 residues. In DNA form, the CDR3 reads TGTGCCAGCAGTCGTAGGGACGAGCAGTTCTTC. This sequence encodes CASSRRDEQFF.

As for this clonotype: The junction departs from germline at one end; a sequencing error may be responsible. The rearrangement links TRBV5-1 to TRBJ2-5; perhaps D is TRBD1 or TRBD2 (5 bases each). The CDR3 runs to 13 residues. CDR1 and CDR2 from the germline V gene are SGHRS and YFSETQ. The CDR3 spells CASNLLGEETQYF. As DNA, the CDR3 is TGCGCCAGCAACTTGCTGGGGGAAGAGACCCAGTACTTC.

This clonotype was counted many times. V is TRBV11-2 and J is TRBJ2-7; D gene ambiguous. CDR1 is SGHAT and CDR2 is FQNNGV in the germline V gene. Between the trimmed V and J ends, which lost 1 base and 6 bases, there was a span of 13 bases. The CDR3 runs to 14 residues. The DNA of the CDR3 is TGTGCCAGCAGCTTAGGCCAGTCGGTAGGCGAGCAGTACTTC. This sequence encodes CASSLGQSVGEQYF.

This clonotype was detected only once. The J gene is TRBJ2-2, the V gene TRBV25-1; a weak D match, TRBD2 (6 bases). Trimming cost V 4 bases and J 5 bases, with 14 bases left between them. The CDR3 has 15 residues. CDR1 and CDR2 (germline): MGHDK, SYGVNS. The CDR3 spells CASSVVSGGTGELFF. Here the CDR3 DNA reads TGTGCCAGCAGTGTGGTTTCCGGGGGAACCGGGGAGCTGTTTTTT.

This clonotype was counted a few times. The chain uses TRBV6-1 and TRBJ1-2, with TRBD1 identical over 7 bases. V shed 6 bases, J shed 4 bases, and the junction held 8 bases outside the gene matches. The CDR3 is 14 amino acids. Germline V gives CDR1 MNHNS, CDR2 SASEGT. In DNA, the CDR3 is TGTGCCAGCAGCGGGACAGTCCCGATCTATGGCTACACCTTC. Amino acids: CASSGTVPIYGYTF.

This CDR3 is CASSFRAPGVDTIYF. DNA of the CDR3: TGTGCCAGCAGCTTCCGGGCCCCCGGTGTGGATACCATATATTTT. The rearrangement joins TRBV6-1 to TRBJ1-3; D unclear. The CDR3 has 15 amino acids. Germline V gene sequence: CDR1 MNHNS, CDR2 SASEGT. Trimming cost V 6 bases and J 10 bases, with 22 bases left between them.

Only a few counts were recorded for this clonotype. The chain uses TRBV9 and TRBJ2-6; D is possibly TRBD2 (5 bases). Germline lookup yields CDR1 SGDLS and CDR2 YYNGEE. V was shortened by 0 bases and J by 7 bases, with 11 bases between the two germline ends. CDR3 length: 15 residues. This CDR3 is CASSVGPGVANVLTF. In nucleotides, the CDR3 is TGTGCCAGCAGCGTAGGTCCCGGGGTAGCCAACGTCCTGACTTTC.

This chain joins TRBV5-4 and TRBJ2-3; the match to TRBD1 covers 8 bases. V lost 4 bases and J lost 5; bases outside the gene matches: 3. Germline-derived CDR1 and CDR2 are SGHNT and YYREEE (reference sequence). The CDR3 length is 13 residues. CDR3 nucleotides: TGTGCCAGCAGCGCCGACAGGGGAGATACGCAGTATTTT. It is translated as CASSADRGDTQYF. Together with reference TRBV5-4 and TRBJ2-3, the CDR3 gives the full variable domain: ETGVTQSPTHLIKTRGQQVTLRCSSQSGHNTVSWYQQALGQGPQFIFQYYREEENGRGNFPPRFSGLQFPNYSSELNVNALELDDSALYLCASSADRGDTQYFGPGTRLTVL.